Following are 6 T cell receptor beta chains from one sample sequenced in a study of T-cell memory formation after mild COVID-19. TCRdb analysed the 5' RACE reads with MiXCR anew, one entry per CDR3 protein. The repertoire holds about 430,000 distinct CDR3 sequences, approximately 24% seen once, with around 8.7% in the top ten. The specimen was PBMCs or a T cell subset sorted from them (not recorded which). These receptors originate from an adult woman who had mild COVID-19 (a few samples of this study predate the infection). Cell type and time point are not known.

The chain carries TRBV4-1 and TRBJ2-7, with D unresolved. CDR1 is MGHRA and CDR2 is YSYEKL in the germline V gene. The CDR3 runs to 14 residues. The V and J ends lost 1 base and 0 bases respectively, with 7 bases between them. The DNA for the CDR3 is TGCGCCAGCAGCCAAGTACAGACCTCCTACGAGCAGTACTTC. Its protein is CASSQVQTSYEQYF.

Only a few counts were recorded for this clonotype. The gene calls are TRBV5-1 and TRBJ1-1; no clear D. The germline V gene has CDR1 SGHRS and CDR2 YFSETQ. This CDR3 contains 13 residues. Trimming removed 0 bases at V and 3 bases at J, with 6 bases between. CDR3 sequence reads: CASSLGLDTEAFF. The CDR3 nucleotides are TGCGCCAGCAGCTTGGGGCTGGACACTGAAGCTTTCTTT.

This clonotype was counted only a few times. The CDR3 spells CASSGTAVYNEQFF. The CDR3 nucleotides are TGTGCCAGCAGCGGGACAGCAGTCTACAATGAGCAGTTCTTC. The rearrangement uses TRBV9 and TRBJ2-1, with a possible D match to TRBD1 (6 bases). This CDR3 contains 14 residues. Trimming removed 3 bases at V and 3 bases at J, with 10 bases between. CDR1 is SGDLS, CDR2 YYNGEE, per germline.

This clonotype has only a few counts. This chain connects TRBV12-3 or TRBV12-4 to TRBJ1-2, with D perhaps matching TRBD1 (6 bases). V was clipped by 2 bases and J by 0 bases, with 10 bases between them. The CDR3 sequence is 15 residues long. CDR3 sequence (DNA): TGTGCCAGCAGTTTAAGGGACACCGCTAACTATGGCTACACCTTC. Its protein product is CASSLRDTANYGYTF.

This clonotype was counted a few times. V is TRBV3-1 and J is TRBJ2-1; D perhaps matches TRBD2 (6 bases). The CDR3 contains 13 residues. Trimming removed 1 base at V and 15 bases at J, with 16 bases between. From germline, CDR1 is LGHDT and CDR2 YNNKEL (reference sequence). CDR3 coding DNA: TGTGCCAGCAGCCAAGGATTCGACGGGAGAGGGTTCTTC. Translated, it gives CASSQGFDGRGFF.

This chain joins TRBV7-2 and TRBJ2-4; D is perhaps TRBD1 or TRBD2 (7 bases each). Germline CDR1 and CDR2: SGHTA and FQGNSA. V was clipped by 5 bases and J by 5 bases, with 19 bases between them. The CDR3 sequence is 16 residues long. CDR3: CASSPRPQGGQNIQYF. The CDR3 DNA is TGTGCCAGCAGCCCCCGTCCCCAGGGGGGGCAAAACATTCAGTACTTC.